This TCR beta chain is from a study of post-analysis software for immune sequencing data. Study outcomes and limitations: Patients showed TRBV5-6, TRBV5-1 and TRBV20-1 among about five TRBV segments more frequent than in controls.

TCR beta libraries were prepared from cDNA with unique molecular identifiers. TCRdb passed the PCR reads through MiXCR, listing each CDR3 protein once. Altogether approximately 690,000 distinct CDR3 sequences are present, roughly three fifths being singletons, with the ten largest covering around 10%. Trimming pared 8 bases from V and 2 bases from J, leaving 10 bases between. The CDR3 consists of 13 residues. Germline-derived CDR1 and CDR2 are SGHTA and FQGNSA. Remarks on this clonotype: The antigen is not known.

Material for sequencing was blood. The receptor comes from a girl aged 2-9 years with multiple sclerosis. The chain is built from TRBV7-2 and TRBJ2-1, with D maybe TRBD1 (5 bases). The CDR3 is CASQKGPYNEQFF. CDR3 coding DNA: TGTGCCAGCCAGAAGGGGCCCTACAATGAGCAGTTCTTC.